These T cell receptor beta chains were read from a single sample in a study of shared clonotypes between healthy human individuals. The data were produced by immunoSEQ multiplex PCR, yet TCRdb's version contains in-frame clones alone and is incomplete. The sample carries around 1,900,000 clones, 80% to 95% recorded once. Sequenced material: naive CD8+ T cells from PBMCs. These TCRs come from a man younger than 35 in good health. Some clones in this sample may be carry-over from other donors' samples. CDR3s include the opening cysteine and the closing phenylalanine or tryptophan. A D gene is named only where the DNA matches it firmly. Some rows mark clone size as missing; the rest say once, few, many or name a class of expanded clone.

v_call	clone_size	cdr3_length	j_call	d_call	cdr3_aa	cdr3_nt
TRBV5-8	NA	15	TRBJ2-3	NA	CASSGGTSSTDTQYF	TGTGCCAGCAGCGGAGGAACCTCTAGCACAGATACGCAGTATTTT
TRBV11-2	NA	16	TRBJ2-3	NA	CASSTALGGNTDTQYF	TGTGCCAGCAGCACCGCACTAGGGGGTAACACAGATACGCAGTATTTT
TRBV10-3	NA	14	TRBJ1-2	NA	CAIRETETNYGYTF	TGTGCCATCAGGGAGACGGAAACTAACTATGGCTACACCTTC
TRBV11-2	NA	16	TRBJ2-1	NA	CASSPTVGYANNEQFF	TGTGCCAGCAGCCCAACCGTGGGGTATGCAAACAATGAGCAGTTCTTC
TRBV27	NA	13	TRBJ2-1	TRBD2	CASSLLAFDEQFF	TGTGCCAGCAGTCTACTAGCGTTCGATGAGCAGTTCTTC
TRBV29-1	once	12	TRBJ1-2	NA	CSAPGINYGYTF	TGCAGCGCCCCCGGGATTAACTATGGCTACACCTTC
TRBV19	NA	16	TRBJ2-6	NA	CASMGPTLSGANVLTF	TGTGCCAGTATGGGACCGACGCTCTCTGGGGCCAACGTCCTGACTTTC
TRBV15	once	14	TRBJ2-7	NA	CATSPGGSGYEQYF	TGTGCCACCAGCCCCGGCGGGTCGGGCTACGAGCAGTACTTC
TRBV4-1	NA	15	TRBJ2-1	NA	CASSRPRGNEGEQFF	TGCGCCAGCAGCCGCCCAAGGGGAAACGAAGGTGAGCAGTTCTTC
TRBV19	few	13	TRBJ1-2	NA	CASSVTVFYGYTF	TGTGCCAGTAGTGTCACAGTGTTCTATGGCTACACCTTC
TRBV19	NA	15	TRBJ1-2	TRBD1	CASTRWSGQGDGYTF	TGTGCCAGTACCCGCTGGTCGGGACAGGGGGATGGCTACACCTTC
TRBV14	once	13	TRBJ2-7	NA	CASSSLDSYEQYF	TGTGCCAGCAGTTCCTTGGACAGCTACGAGCAGTACTTC
TRBV4-3	few	12	TRBJ2-1	NA	CASSQEYNEQFF	TGCGCCAGCAGCCAAGAGTACAATGAGCAGTTCTTC
TRBV6-5	few	14	TRBJ2-5	NA	CASSYSSGQETQYF	TGTGCCAGCAGTTATAGCTCAGGGCAAGAGACCCAGTACTTC
TRBV28	NA	15	TRBJ2-3	NA	CASSLGFQSSDTQYF	TGTGCCAGCAGTTTAGGTTTCCAATCTTCGGATACGCAGTATTTT
TRBV29-1	NA	13	TRBJ2-1	NA	CSVDRGRDNEQFF	TGCAGCGTTGACAGGGGAAGGGACAATGAGCAGTTCTTC
TRBV6-5	NA	11	TRBJ2-5	NA	CASSYLGAQYF	TGTGCCAGCAGTTACCTCGGGGCCCAGTACTTC
TRBV28	NA	13	TRBJ2-6	NA	CASSFGGANVLTF	TGTGCCAGCAGTTTCGGTGGGGCCAACGTCCTGACTTTC
TRBV5-1	NA	16	TRBJ2-3	TRBD2	CASSFNSGRATDTQYF	TGCGCCAGCAGCTTTAATAGCGGGAGGGCGACAGATACGCAGTATTTT
TRBV11-2	NA	14	TRBJ2-5	NA	CASSFPGRGETQYF	TGTGCCAGCAGCTTCCCTGGGAGGGGGGAGACCCAGTACTTC
TRBV9	NA	13	TRBJ2-2	NA	CATSTGSTGELFF	TGTGCCACCTCTACCGGAAGCACCGGGGAGCTGTTTTTT
TRBV6-5	NA	15	TRBJ2-1	TRBD2	CASRTSSLSYNEQFF	TGTGCCAGCAGGACTAGCAGTTTATCCTACAATGAGCAGTTCTTC